What follows are 32 T cell receptor beta chains derived from one specimen sequenced in a study of blood T cell repertoires in COVID-19. Assay used: immunoSEQ multiplex PCR; TCRdb lists only in-frame clones, some missing. The data contain hundreds of thousands of clones, around 87% of them seen just once; the ten biggest clones take up 10%. The sample comprised PBMCs or T cells enriched from blood (not recorded which). The receptors come from a woman aged 45 to 65 who had recovered from COVID-19.

This chain uses TRBV4-1 with TRBJ2-3; possible D gene TRBD1, 6 bases. The CDR3 extends over 16 amino acids. Trimming removed 4 bases from V and 7 bases from J, with 21 bases in between. Per the germline V gene, CDR1 is MGHRA and CDR2 is YSYEKL. The CDR3, as DNA: TGCGCCAGCAGCCCCCAGGGGCAAGGGTCACAAAATACGCAGTATTTT. Translation gives CASSPQGQGSQNTQYF.

The chain couples TRBV12-3 or TRBV12-4 to TRBJ1-2; D unresolved. This CDR3 region has 13 residues. With 7 bases removed from V and 0 bases from J, the gap between germline ends came to 9 bases. This chain's CDR3 is CASTAAANYGYTF. CDR3 sequence (DNA): TGTGCCAGCACGGCAGCGGCTAACTATGGCTACACCTTC.

The chain joins TRBV6-5 to TRBJ1-3; D possibly corresponds to TRBD1 (5 bases). The CDR3 sequence is 15 residues long. The V gene lost 0 bases and the J gene lost 2 bases, with 8 bases spanning the gap. Germline V gives CDR1 MNHEY, CDR2 SVGAGI. CDR3 sequence: CASSYSQGAGNTIYF. CDR3 DNA sequence: TGTGCCAGCAGTTACTCTCAGGGTGCTGGAAACACCATATATTTT.

This clone occurred once. The CDR3 DNA follows: TGCGCCAGCAGCCAAGGGTCTAGGATCGCGAATAGGGCTTTCTTT. Translating gives CASSQGSRIANRAFF. The rearrangement joins TRBV4-1 to TRBJ1-1; no clear D gene. The V and J ends lost 1 base and 11 bases respectively, with 20 bases between them. The CDR3 has 15 residues. Per the germline V gene, CDR1 is MGHRA and CDR2 is YSYEKL.

This chain uses TRBV11-2 with TRBJ1-1; tentative D call: TRBD1 (5 bases). Germline CDR1 SGHAT, CDR2 FQNNGV. V dropped 4 bases and J dropped 0 bases, with 9 bases sitting between them. This CDR3 spans 14 amino acids. The CDR3 sequence: CASSYRQMNTEAFF. The CDR3 nucleotides are TGTGCCAGCAGCTATAGACAGATGAACACTGAAGCTTTCTTT.

CDR3 sequence: CASGTGTVSSYEQYF. In DNA, the CDR3 is TGTGCCAGCGGGACAGGGACAGTAAGCTCCTACGAGCAGTACTTC. This chain joins TRBV28 and TRBJ2-7; 9 bases map to TRBD1. The CDR3 spans 15 residues. CDR1 MDHEN and CDR2 SYDVKM come from the germline V gene. V was pared by 8 bases and J by 0 bases, with 8 bases of the junction left unmatched.

The rearrangement joins TRBV7-2 to TRBJ2-7, with a weak D call TRBD2 (5 bases). The germline V gene encodes CDR1 SGHTA and CDR2 FQGNSA. Trimming took off 1 base at V and 7 bases at J, with 26 bases between the two ends. This CDR3 spans 18 amino acids. In DNA form, the CDR3 reads TGTGCCAGCAGCTTAGGGTTTATTGAGCGGCTCTTCCCCGCGGAGCAGTACTTC. This encodes CASSLGFIERLFPAEQYF.

This chain joins TRBV28 and TRBJ1-2, with D possibly matching TRBD1 (6 bases). Germline-derived CDR1 and CDR2 are MDHEN and SYDVKM. The CDR3 has 14 amino acids. Trimming pared 5 bases from V and 2 bases from J, leaving 12 bases between. CDR3: CASSTTTGNYGYTF. The CDR3, as DNA: TGTGCCAGCAGTACGACGACAGGAAACTATGGCTACACCTTC.

This clone was observed once. The chain joins TRBV11-2 to TRBJ1-1; unclear D gene. CDR1 SGHAT and CDR2 FQNNGV come from the germline V gene. The CDR3 has 12 residues. V lost 3 bases to trimming and J lost 1 base, with 3 bases between them. The CDR3 is CASSFGNTEAFF. CDR3 in DNA: TGTGCCAGCAGCTTCGGGAACACTGAAGCTTTCTTT.

The V gene is TRBV7-8, the J gene TRBJ2-7, with 7 bases aligning to TRBD1. This CDR3 region has 17 residues. V was pared by 6 bases and J by 2 bases, with 16 bases of the junction left unmatched. Germline-derived CDR1 and CDR2 are SGHVS and FQNEAQ. The CDR3 sequence: CASSRARDSFNPYEQYF. CDR3 sequence (DNA): TGTGCCAGCAGTCGCGCCCGGGACAGTTTTAATCCCTACGAGCAGTACTTC. The whole variable domain, remainder taken from reference TRBV7-8 and TRBJ2-7, is GAGVSQSPRYKVAKRGQDVALRCDPISGHVSLFWYQQALGQGPEFLTYFQNEAQLDKSGLPSDRFFAERPEGSVSTLKIQRTQQEDSAVYLCASSRARDSFNPYEQYFGPGTRLTVT.

In its sample, this clone was seen a few times. This chain connects TRBV18 to TRBJ2-2; 7 bases agree with TRBD1. J gave up 4 bases and V 2 bases, and 7 bases lay outside the gene matches. The CDR3 runs to 16 residues. Germline V gene sequence: CDR1 KGHSH, CDR2 LQKENI. CDR3 protein: CASSPMLTGSTGELFF. The CDR3 DNA sequence: TGTGCCAGCTCACCAATGCTGACAGGGTCCACCGGGGAGCTGTTTTTT.

This chain uses TRBV6-2 or TRBV6-3 with TRBJ2-7, with 8 bases matching TRBD1. With 4 bases clipped from V and 6 bases from J, the junction kept 8 bases outside the gene matches. Germline assignment: CDR1 MNHEY and CDR2 SVGEGT. The CDR3 has 14 residues. The CDR3 bases are TGTGCCAGCAGTTTATACAGGGGGTCCGTCGAGCAGTACTTC. Amino acids: CASSLYRGSVEQYF.

The rearrangement joins TRBV7-3 to TRBJ2-1; TRBD1 matches at 7 bases. V lost 0 bases and J lost 7; bases outside the gene matches: 6. The CDR3 has 15 amino acids. Germline values: CDR1 SGHTA, CDR2 FQGTGA. CDR3 bases: TGTGCCAGCAGCTTAACAAGGACAGGTTCAAATGAGCAGTTCTTC. This gives the protein CASSLTRTGSNEQFF.

This clone was seen once. The chain recombines TRBV19 with TRBJ2-5; 11 nucleotides align to TRBD1. In germline, CDR1 is LNHDA, CDR2 SQIVND (reference sequence). With V trimmed by 3 bases and J by 7 bases, 10 bases remained unmatched. The CDR3 has 16 amino acids. The CDR3 reads CASSMRGGQGDWTQYF. In nucleotides, the CDR3 is TGTGCCAGTAGTATGAGGGGGGGACAGGGGGATTGGACCCAGTACTTC.

This chain uses TRBV5-1 with TRBJ1-1; D uncertain. V lost 1 base and J 1 base, leaving 11 bases between the germline ends. Germline V gives CDR1 SGHRS, CDR2 YFSETQ. This CDR3 contains 15 residues. The CDR3 protein is CASSLSWRENTEAFF. As DNA, the CDR3 is TGCGCCAGCAGCTTGTCCTGGAGAGAGAACACTGAAGCTTTCTTT.

The chain joins TRBV5-6 to TRBJ1-1; no firm D call. This CDR3 contains 11 residues. CDR1 and CDR2 from the germline V gene are SGHDT and YYEEEE. Trimming took 6 bases from V and 5 from J, leaving 8 bases between them. In nucleotides, the CDR3 is TGTGCCAGCACCTCGGGGACTGAAGCTTTCTTT. Protein sequence: CASTSGTEAFF.

This clone appeared a single time. This chain connects TRBV7-3 to TRBJ2-2; D may be TRBD1 (7 bases). CDR1 is SGHTA and CDR2 is FQGTGA in the germline V gene. This CDR3 is built from 16 residues. V was pared by 5 bases and J by 3 bases, with 16 bases between. The CDR3 reads CASSPRQGGYTGELFF. CDR3 DNA sequence: TGTGCCAGCAGCCCCAGGCAGGGGGGATACACCGGGGAGCTGTTTTTT.

The chain carries TRBV29-1 and TRBJ1-2, with a possible D match to TRBD1 (6 bases). The germline CDR1 and CDR2 sequences are SQVTM and ANQGSEA. The CDR3 extends over 18 amino acids. The V and J ends lost 2 bases and 1 base respectively, with 23 bases between them. The CDR3 reads CSVEFQRQQGIDNYGYTF. For the CDR3, the DNA is TGCAGCGTTGAATTCCAAAGACAACAGGGTATAGATAACTATGGCTACACCTTC.

This chain joins TRBV29-1 and TRBJ2-7; 8 nucleotides align to TRBD2. V trimming: 4 bases; J trimming: 2 bases; junction bases outside the gene matches: 4. Germline V CDR1 and CDR2: SQVTM, ANQGSEA. The CDR3 is 13 amino acids. As DNA, the CDR3 is TGCAGCGTTGTGTGGCGGGGGGCCTACGAGCAGTACTTC. Its protein product is CSVVWRGAYEQYF.

J is TRBJ1-1 and V is TRBV27, with TRBD1 as a possible D gene (5 bases). CDR1 and CDR2 (germline): MNHEY, SMNVEV (reference sequence). V dropped 6 bases and J dropped 6 bases, with 11 bases sitting between them. This CDR3 region has 12 residues. The DNA for the CDR3 is TGTGCCAGCAGGACGACAGCCCCTGAAGCTTTCTTT. Amino acids: CASRTTAPEAFF.

V is TRBV7-3 and J is TRBJ2-3; TRBD1 might be the D (5 bases). Germline loops: CDR1 SGHTA, CDR2 FQGTGA. This CDR3 spans 17 amino acids. V was cut by 2 bases and J by 4 bases, with 19 bases left in between. CDR3 region: CASSLGARAMGADTQYF. The CDR3 nucleotides read TGTGCCAGCAGCTTAGGGGCTCGGGCCATGGGCGCAGATACGCAGTATTTT.

The gene calls are TRBV5-1 and TRBJ2-1; the D gene is possibly TRBD2 (6 bases). From germline, CDR1 is SGHRS and CDR2 YFSETQ. Trimming removed 2 bases from V and 10 bases from J, with 16 bases in between. The CDR3 extends over 14 amino acids. For the CDR3, the DNA is TGCGCCAGCAGCTTTAAAACTCAGGGAGGAGAGCAGTTCTTC. Translating it yields CASSFKTQGGEQFF.

This sequence joins TRBV5-1 and TRBJ2-7; TRBD1 agrees at 7 bases. The CDR3 is made up of 14 amino acids. The ends lost 4 bases at V and 4 bases at J; junction bases unmatched: 8. Germline lookup yields CDR1 SGHRS and CDR2 YFSETQ. CDR3 protein: CASSPPGQLYEQYF. CDR3 nucleotide sequence: TGCGCCAGCAGCCCACCGGGACAGCTATACGAGCAGTACTTC.

The chain is built from TRBV4-1 and TRBJ1-5; 9 nucleotides agree with TRBD1. Germline V lookup: CDR1 MGHRA, CDR2 YSYEKL. After removal of 1 base from V and 4 bases from J, the junction contained 2 bases not matched to a gene. The length of the CDR3 is 15 residues. The CDR3 DNA sequence: TGCGCCAGCAGCCAAGGGGACAGGGTTAATCAGCCCCAGCATTTT. Residues: CASSQGDRVNQPQHF.

This chain joins TRBV6-2 or TRBV6-3 and TRBJ1-6; no firm D call. Germline V gives CDR1 MNHEY, CDR2 SVGEGT. Between the trimmed V and J ends, which lost 6 bases and 9 bases, there was a span of 12 bases. This CDR3 contains 13 residues. Here the CDR3 reads CASSLTGGSPLHF. Written as DNA, the CDR3 is TGTGCCAGCAGCTTAACGGGAGGTTCACCCCTCCACTTT.

The V and J genes are TRBV29-1 and TRBJ2-2; no reliable D call. V was cut by 3 bases and J by 5 bases, with 13 bases left in between. From germline, CDR1 is SQVTM and CDR2 ANQGSEA. The CDR3 covers 14 residues. The chain's CDR3 is CSVEVSHTTGELFF. CDR3 DNA sequence: TGCAGCGTTGAGGTTTCACATACAACCGGGGAGCTGTTTTTT.

V and J are TRBV5-8 and TRBJ1-6, with D possibly matching TRBD1 (5 bases). Trimming removed 3 bases at V and 6 bases at J, with 10 bases between. CDR3 length equals 14 residues. Per germline, CDR1 SGHTS and CDR2 YDEGEE. CDR3 region: CASSYDSRNSPLHF. CDR3 DNA: TGTGCCAGCAGCTACGACAGTCGTAATTCACCCCTCCACTTT. Based on the CDR3 plus reference TRBV5-8 and TRBJ1-6, the full variable domain is EAGVTQSPTHLIKTRGQQATLRCSPISGHTSVYWYQQALGLGLQFLLWYDEGEERNRGNFPPRFSGRQFPNYSSELNVNALELEDSALYLCASSYDSRNSPLHFGNGTRLTVT.

The V and J genes are TRBV7-8 and TRBJ1-5; D perhaps matches TRBD1 (5 bases). Germline CDR1 and CDR2: SGHVS and FQNEAQ. Trimming took 2 bases from V and 7 from J, leaving 18 bases between them. The CDR3 loop spans 16 amino acids. The CDR3, as DNA: TGTGCCAGCAGCTTATTCCAGGAGGGGAGGCGGCAGCCCCAGCATTTT. It is translated as CASSLFQEGRRQPQHF. The whole variable domain, remainder taken from reference TRBV7-8 and TRBJ1-5, is GAGVSQSPRYKVAKRGQDVALRCDPISGHVSLFWYQQALGQGPEFLTYFQNEAQLDKSGLPSDRFFAERPEGSVSTLKIQRTQQEDSAVYLCASSLFQEGRRQPQHFGDGTRLSIL.

To note about this clone: Other DNA sequences of this sample code for an identical CDR3. The rearrangement joins TRBV30 to TRBJ1-1; D perhaps matches TRBD1 (6 bases). V was trimmed by 0 bases and J by 4 bases, leaving 9 bases between them. There are 13 residues in the CDR3. Per germline, CDR1 GTSNPN and CDR2 SVGIG (reference sequence). This chain's CDR3 is CAWSVQGSTEAFF. The CDR3 DNA sequence: TGTGCCTGGAGTGTACAGGGAAGCACTGAAGCTTTCTTT.

The chain recombines TRBV18 with TRBJ1-5, with a weak D call TRBD1 (5 bases). The CDR3 is made up of 14 amino acids. The V and J ends lost 6 bases and 5 bases respectively, with 14 bases between them. Germline-derived CDR1 and CDR2 are KGHSH and LQKENI. The CDR3 sequence: CASSPAGRDQPQHF. The CDR3 region has the DNA TGTGCCAGCTCCCCGGCAGGGAGGGATCAGCCCCAGCATTTT.

This chain uses TRBV9 with TRBJ2-3; 8 bases fit TRBD2. Trimming at V came to 5 bases and at J to 3 bases, leaving 17 bases not matched to a gene. The length of the CDR3 is 18 residues. Germline values: CDR1 SGDLS, CDR2 YYNGEE. Written as DNA, the CDR3 is TGTGCCAGCAGTGCTACTCCCTCGACCGGGACTAGGACAGATACGCAGTATTTT. Translated, it gives CASSATPSTGTRTDTQYF.

The rearrangement links TRBV7-2 to TRBJ2-3; 9 bases are a match to TRBD2. The CDR3 consists of 15 residues. Germline CDR1 reads SGHTA; CDR2 reads FQGNSA. Trimming removed 4 bases from V and 2 bases from J; junction bases left unmatched: 4. The CDR3 nucleotides read TGTGCCAGCAGCTCTAGCGGGGAACTCACAGATACGCAGTATTTT. It yields the protein CASSSSGELTDTQYF.